Here is one TCR beta chain with its context. This sample also contains other DNA sequences that code for the same CDR3. The data derive from a study of blood T cell repertoires in COVID-19. The protocol was immunoSEQ multiplex PCR, while the TCRdb copy is restricted to in-frame clones and leaves out a portion. The table has about 150,000 clones, roughly 90% seen once. V lost 5 bases to trimming and J lost 5 bases, with 6 bases between them. This CDR3 comprises 11 residues. Germline assignment: CDR1 SEHNR and CDR2 FQNEAQ (reference sequence). Sequences were obtained from PBMCs or T cells enriched from blood (not recorded which). The chain recombines TRBV7-9 with TRBJ1-1; unclear D gene. The sequence was obtained from a woman between 45 and 60 years old who had recovered from COVID-19. CDR3 sequence reads: CASSPRTEAFF. Here the CDR3 DNA reads TGTGCCAGCAGCCCCCGTACTGAAGCTTTCTTT.